The 5 T cell receptor beta chains below were found in one sample sequenced in a study of T-cell reconstitution after alpha-beta-depleted transplantation in children. Preparation of the TCRbeta library was carried out with unique molecular identifiers. TCRdb called the PCR reads again in MiXCR, with one record for every CDR3 protein. The sample includes about 70,000 distinct CDR3 sequences, 11% of them seen just once. The input for sequencing was PBMCs, taken before TCRalphabeta/CD19-depleted stem cell transplant. The receptors derive from a boy between 10 and 17 years old with acute myeloid leukemia, due to receive a stem cell transplant.

This clonotype was detected only a few times. The chain combines TRBV4-3 with TRBJ2-7; 10 bases agree with TRBD1. The CDR3 loop spans 14 amino acids. Germline V gene sequence: CDR1 LGHNA, CDR2 YSLEER. The V segment lost 8 bases and the J segment 2 bases; nucleotides outside the gene matches: 6. CDR3 protein: CASSSGTGAYEQYF. The CDR3 coding sequence is TGCGCCAGCTCATCCGGGACAGGGGCCTACGAGCAGTACTTC.

This clonotype was recorded many times. This chain uses TRBV6-2 or TRBV6-3 with TRBJ1-1; D remains ambiguous. The CDR3 extends over 16 amino acids. Trimming removed 2 bases at V and 1 base at J, with 14 bases between. CDR1 and CDR2 (germline): MNHEY, SVGEGT. The CDR3 bases are TGTGCCAGCAGTTACCCAGGACTCGCCCCGAACACTGAAGCTTTCTTT. Translated: CASSYPGLAPNTEAFF.

This clonotype was recorded many times. CDR3 in amino acids: CSARASGGMTLDETQYF. CDR3 DNA: TGCAGTGCTAGGGCTAGCGGGGGTATGACCTTGGACGAGACCCAGTACTTC. This chain connects TRBV20-1 to TRBJ2-5; 10 nucleotides match TRBD2. J was trimmed by 5 bases and V by 3 bases; bases with no gene match: 15. Germline V gives CDR1 DFQATT, CDR2 SNEGSKA (reference sequence). This CDR3 has 17 amino acids.

This clonotype was counted many times. The V and J genes are TRBV28 and TRBJ2-3, with TRBD2 matching 7 bases. In germline, CDR1 is MDHEN, CDR2 SYDVKM. CDR3 size: 16 residues. V trimming: 5 bases; J trimming: 3 bases; junction bases outside the gene matches: 11. The CDR3 coding sequence is TGTGCCAGCAGTACCCCGGACCCCGGGGGGACAGATACGCAGTATTTT. It specifies CASSTPDPGGTDTQYF.

This clonotype came up many times. This sequence joins TRBV15 and TRBJ1-1, with a possible D match to TRBD1 (5 bases). Germline CDR1 LNHNV, CDR2 YYDKDF (reference sequence). CDR3 length: 17 residues. V lost 3 bases to trimming and J lost 1 base, with 18 bases between them. CDR3 region: CATSSVGTRVENTEAFF. The CDR3 DNA is TGTGCCACCAGCAGCGTGGGGACCCGCGTAGAGAACACTGAAGCTTTCTTT.